One sample yielded the 16 T cell receptor beta chains listed below, sequenced in a study of blood T cell repertoires in COVID-19. Here immunoSEQ multiplex PCR was the method, and the copy in TCRdb shows in-frame clones only, minus some. The data show about 59,000 clones, with less than 85% seen just once and over 11% held by the top ten. The sequencing sample was made of peripheral blood. Every receptor here comes from a woman in her seventies with acute or convalescent COVID-19.

The rearrangement links TRBV30 to TRBJ1-2; TRBD1 matches at 7 bases. Germline values: CDR1 GTSNPN, CDR2 SVGIG (reference sequence). The CDR3 is 14 amino acids. After removal of 2 bases from V and 5 bases from J, the junction contained 8 bases not matched to a gene. The CDR3 protein is CAWSKEQGTYGYTF. CDR3 nucleotides: TGTGCCTGGAGTAAGGAACAGGGGACATATGGCTACACCTTC.

V and J are TRBV5-1 and TRBJ2-7; D might be TRBD2 (6 bases). CDR1 is SGHRS and CDR2 is YFSETQ in the germline V gene. This CDR3 spans 14 amino acids. Trimming left V 4 bases short and J 6 bases short, with 17 bases between. The CDR3 nucleotides are TGCGCCAGCAGCAGTAGCGGCCCTCTCACCGAGCAGTACTTC. It codes for CASSSSGPLTEQYF.

This chain uses TRBV24-1 with TRBJ2-2; possibly TRBD2 for D (5 bases). CDR1 and CDR2 (germline): KGHDR, SFDVKD. With 5 bases removed from V and 7 bases from J, the gap between germline ends came to 7 bases. The CDR3 loop spans 12 amino acids. The DNA for the CDR3 is TGTGCCACCAGTGTACGGGACGGGGAGCTGTTTTTT. This codes for CATSVRDGELFF.

The genes are TRBV27 and TRBJ1-5, with a possible D match to TRBD1 (5 bases). This CDR3 spans 16 amino acids. Looked up from germline, CDR1 is MNHEY and CDR2 is SMNVEV (reference sequence). With 4 bases removed from V and 4 bases from J, the gap between germline ends came to 17 bases. The CDR3 bases are TGTGCCAGCAGTTCCCAGGGCCCCACGGGTAATCAGCCCCAGCATTTT. Translated: CASSSQGPTGNQPQHF.

This clone was picked up one time. The chain links TRBV7-9 to TRBJ1-1; 8 positions match TRBD1. With 5 bases clipped from V and 3 bases from J, the junction kept 8 bases outside the gene matches. The length of the CDR3 is 15 residues. Per the germline V gene, CDR1 is SEHNR and CDR2 is FQNEAQ (reference sequence). The CDR3 DNA reads TGTGCCAGCAGCACGCAGACAGGGGAGGACACTGAAGCTTTCTTT. It yields the protein CASSTQTGEDTEAFF.

With respect to this clone: At one boundary the junction diverges from the germline segment, which might be a read error. J is TRBJ2-1 and V is TRBV7-7; 8 bases are shared with TRBD2. Germline CDR1 is SSHAT and CDR2 is FNYEAQ (reference sequence). The CDR3 consists of 14 residues. The DNA of the CDR3 is TGTGCTAGCAGCTTCTCCGGGACTAGACATGAGCAGTTCTTC. It codes for CASSFSGTRHEQFF.

J is TRBJ1-1 and V is TRBV4-2, with 11 bases that match TRBD1. V was clipped by 1 base and J by 1 base; unmatched bases: 8. The V gene's germline CDR1 is LGHNA and CDR2 YNFKEQ. The CDR3 loop spans 18 amino acids. CDR3 in DNA: TGTGCCAGCAGCCAAGCTACCGGGACAGGGGGAAGGAACACTGAAGCTTTCTTT. Protein sequence: CASSQATGTGGRNTEAFF.

This chain uses TRBV14 with TRBJ2-1; the D is unclear. Germline V gives CDR1 SGHDN, CDR2 FVKESK. Trimming removed 6 bases from V and 6 bases from J, with 15 bases in between. CDR3 size: 14 residues. This CDR3 reads CASRPLTRSNEQFF. The CDR3 DNA reads as TGTGCCAGCAGACCTCTGACCCGGAGCAATGAGCAGTTCTTC.

The chain carries TRBV5-1 and TRBJ2-6; the match to TRBD1 covers 9 bases. Trimming removed 4 bases from V and 1 base from J; junction bases left unmatched: 3. The CDR3 consists of 16 residues. Germline-derived CDR1 and CDR2 are SGHRS and YFSETQ. The CDR3, as DNA: TGCGCCAGCAGCGGAGGGACAGGGTCTGGGGCCAACGTCCTGACTTTC. Its translation: CASSGGTGSGANVLTF.

The rearrangement links TRBV7-6 to TRBJ1-5, with D possibly being TRBD1 (6 bases). V was trimmed by 5 bases and J by 7 bases, leaving 15 bases between them. CDR1 SGHVS and CDR2 FNYEAQ come from the germline V gene. CDR3 size: 14 residues. The CDR3 spells CASSPGGQNQPQHF. CDR3 coding DNA: TGTGCCAGCAGCCCCGGGGGGCAGAACCAGCCCCAGCATTTT.

Ten or more counts support this clone. Here the CDR3 reads CASSPSRGLYGYTF. CDR3 DNA sequence: TGTGCCAGCAGCCCCAGCAGGGGCTTATATGGCTACACCTTC. The chain links TRBV6-4 to TRBJ1-2, with D tentatively TRBD1 (6 bases). With 6 bases removed from V and 5 bases from J, the gap between germline ends came to 16 bases. CDR1 MRHNA and CDR2 SNTAGT come from the germline V gene. The CDR3 is 14 amino acids.

The chain recombines TRBV4-1 with TRBJ2-5; D call uncertain. Germline V gene lookup returns CDR1 MGHRA and CDR2 YSYEKL. The CDR3 has 14 residues. Trimming took 0 bases from V and 2 from J, leaving 7 bases between them. The chain's CDR3 is CASSQEAAQETQYF. The CDR3 DNA is TGCGCCAGCAGCCAAGAGGCTGCTCAAGAGACCCAGTACTTC.

The chain combines TRBV19 with TRBJ1-1; 8 bases are shared with TRBD1. Germline CDR1 is LNHDA and CDR2 is SQIVND (reference sequence). The J segment lost 4 bases and the V segment lost 6 bases, leaving 7 bases of the junction unmatched. This CDR3 has 14 amino acids. The CDR3 DNA reads as TGTGCCAGTAGATCGGGGGACAGGACCACTGAAGCTTTCTTT. It encodes CASRSGDRTTEAFF.

The chain carries TRBV10-1 and TRBJ2-5; 12 bases are a match to TRBD1. The germline V gene has CDR1 WNHNN and CDR2 SYGVQD (reference sequence). V shed 2 bases, J shed 7 bases, and the junction held 5 bases outside the gene matches. The CDR3 runs 15 residues. DNA of the CDR3: TGCGCCAGCAGTGAGGGGACAGGGGGCGTCGGGACCCAGTACTTC. Its protein is CASSEGTGGVGTQYF.

The V and J genes are TRBV19 and TRBJ1-6; a weak D match, TRBD1 (6 bases). The CDR3 is 15 residues long. Germline CDR1 is LNHDA and CDR2 is SQIVND (reference sequence). V gave up 1 base and J gave up 7 bases, with 11 bases separating them. The CDR3 DNA sequence: TGTGCCAGTAGTATAGGGAGACAGGAAAATTCACCCCTCCACTTT. Protein product: CASSIGRQENSPLHF.

This chain joins TRBV29-1 and TRBJ2-7, with unresolved D. This CDR3 is built from 13 residues. V shed 7 bases and J shed 2 bases, with 15 bases lying between them. Looked up from germline, CDR1 is SQVTM and CDR2 is ANQGSEA. The CDR3: CSATVRSAYEQYF. CDR3 sequence (DNA): TGCAGCGCTACGGTACGAAGCGCCTACGAGCAGTACTTC.